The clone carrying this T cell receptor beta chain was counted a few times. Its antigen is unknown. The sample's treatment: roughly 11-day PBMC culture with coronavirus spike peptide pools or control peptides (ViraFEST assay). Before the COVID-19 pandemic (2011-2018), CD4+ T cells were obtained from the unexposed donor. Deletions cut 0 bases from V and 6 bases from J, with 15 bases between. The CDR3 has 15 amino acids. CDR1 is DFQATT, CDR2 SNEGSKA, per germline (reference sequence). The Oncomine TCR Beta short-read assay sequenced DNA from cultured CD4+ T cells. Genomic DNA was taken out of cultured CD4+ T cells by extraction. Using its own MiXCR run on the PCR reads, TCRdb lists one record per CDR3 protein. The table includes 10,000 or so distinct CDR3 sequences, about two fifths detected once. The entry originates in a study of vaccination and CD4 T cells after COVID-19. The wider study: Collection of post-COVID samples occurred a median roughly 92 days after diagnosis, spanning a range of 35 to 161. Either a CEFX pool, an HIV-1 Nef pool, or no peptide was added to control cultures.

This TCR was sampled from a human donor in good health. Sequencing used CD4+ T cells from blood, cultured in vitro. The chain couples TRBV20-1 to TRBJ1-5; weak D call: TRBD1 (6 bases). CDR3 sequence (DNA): TGCAGTGCTAGAGATAGGATAACAGGGAGTCAGCCCCAGCATTTT. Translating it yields CSARDRITGSQPQHF.